The source of this T cell receptor (beta chain) is a study of technical replicates of blood from several donors listed by TCRdb under 2017. The library was produced with the immunoSEQ multiplex PCR assay. The source is immuneACCESS, and TCRdb retained only in-frame sequences with V and J called. Part of the clones is not carried over; for the studies checked, unresolved V genes explain less than half of this, and the remainder is unexplained. Counted in this sample were 66,000 or so clones; around 97% of them appeared once. 0.19% of the sample is taken by the ten largest. CDR3 length: 13 amino acids, cysteine to phenylalanine. Only CDR3 DNA is held: 39 bases, read in frame from base 1. The germline V gene encodes CDR1 MDHEN and CDR2 SYDVKM. The trim is 2 bases for V and 7 bases for J, with a gap of 11 bases between the germline ends. With respect to this clone: Its recognized antigen is unknown. Within one base of it there is no much larger clone, and no base qualities were kept.

This chain joins TRBV28 to TRBJ1-1; TRBD1 might be the D gene, on 6 matching bases. The sequenced material came from T cells isolated from PBMCs. This clonotype was obtained from a human donor in good health. CDR3 region: CASSLRTVREAFF. The nucleotides read TGTGCCAGCAGTTTAAGGACAGTTCGTGAAGCTTTCTTT.